These 12 T cell receptor beta chains were all obtained from the same sample, sequenced in a study of blood T cell repertoires in COVID-19. The table came from immunoSEQ multiplex PCR; TCRdb's copy has only in-frame clones and leaves some out. The sample contains tens of thousands of clones, around 88% of which appear only once. Sequencing used peripheral blood. The receptors here all came from an elderly man with COVID-19, enrolled during active disease.

The chain combines TRBV27 with TRBJ1-4; D unresolved. The length of the CDR3 is 15 residues. Germline V gene sequence: CDR1 MNHEY, CDR2 SMNVEV (reference sequence). Trimming took 2 bases from V and 6 from J, leaving 13 bases between them. The CDR3 here is CASSLLAAQDEKLFF. The CDR3 DNA follows: TGTGCCAGCAGTTTACTCGCTGCCCAGGATGAAAAACTGTTTTTT.

The chain carries TRBV27 and TRBJ1-4; unclear D gene. With 2 bases removed from V and 0 bases from J, the gap between germline ends came to 4 bases. The germline V gene has CDR1 MNHEY and CDR2 SMNVEV (reference sequence). There are 14 residues in the CDR3. The CDR3 spells CASSLLATNEKLFF. DNA for the CDR3: TGTGCCAGCAGTTTACTTGCAACTAATGAAAAACTGTTTTTT.

The CDR3 reads CASSFTGDQPQHF. CDR3 nucleotides: TGTGCCAGCAGCTTCACAGGGGATCAGCCCCAGCATTTT. The chain recombines TRBV11-3 with TRBJ1-5, with TRBD1 matching over 7 bases. The germline gives CDR1 SGHNT, CDR2 YENEEA. CDR3 length: 13 residues. J gave up 5 bases and V 3 bases, and 1 base lay outside the gene matches.

The chain employs TRBV11-2 and TRBJ2-3, with TRBD1 identical over 7 bases. The trim removed 5 bases at V and 4 bases at J, leaving 6 bases unmatched. CDR1 is SGHAT and CDR2 is FQNNGV in the germline V gene. The CDR3 is 14 residues long. The CDR3 nucleotides are TGTGCCAGCAGCCGAGACAGGGACGCAGATACGCAGTATTTT. Amino acid sequence: CASSRDRDADTQYF. Full variable domain (missing parts from reference TRBV11-2 and TRBJ2-3): EAGVAQSPRYKIIEKRQSVAFWCNPISGHATLYWYQQILGQGPKLLIQFQNNGVVDDSQLPKDRFSAERLKGVDSTLKIQPAKLEDSAVYLCASSRDRDADTQYFGPGTRLTVL.

The V gene is TRBV6-1, the J gene TRBJ2-5, with D perhaps matching TRBD2 (6 bases). The CDR3 contains 19 residues. Germline CDR1 MNHNS, CDR2 SASEGT. V was pared by 1 base and J by 5 bases, with 26 bases between. The CDR3 DNA reads as TGTGCCAGCAGTGAAGTCTCCGTGGGGAGGTACGAGGTTGGGGAGACCCAGTACTTC. It is translated as CASSEVSVGRYEVGETQYF.

The chain joins TRBV19 to TRBJ1-2; TRBD1 agrees at 10 bases. Germline V gives CDR1 LNHDA, CDR2 SQIVND (reference sequence). The trim removed 4 bases at V and 4 bases at J, leaving 6 bases unmatched. The CDR3 has 15 residues. The CDR3 nucleotides read TGTGCCAGTAGTACCGACAGGGGGCATGGCTATGGCTACACCTTC. It specifies CASSTDRGHGYGYTF.

V gene TRBV13 combines with J gene TRBJ2-1; the match to TRBD2 covers 11 bases. CDR1 PRHDT and CDR2 FYEKMQ come from the germline V gene (reference sequence). The CDR3 is made up of 15 amino acids. V trimming: 10 bases; J trimming: 7 bases; junction bases outside the gene matches: 12. The CDR3, as DNA: TGTGCCACGAGACGAGTAGCGGGGGGGCCGAATGAGCAGTTCTTC. Translating gives CATRRVAGGPNEQFF.

The CDR3 DNA is TGTGCCACCAGCAGAGCAGAGGCAGGGAACTACGAGCAGTACTTC. It is translated as CATSRAEAGNYEQYF. V and J are TRBV15 and TRBJ2-7, with D perhaps TRBD1 (5 bases). The germline V and J ends were trimmed by 1 base and 3 bases, with 13 bases remaining between them. CDR1 and CDR2 from the germline V gene are LNHNV and YYDKDF (reference sequence). The CDR3 consists of 15 residues.

The chain couples TRBV5-1 to TRBJ2-5; 8 bases agree with TRBD2. Germline-derived CDR1 and CDR2 are SGHRS and YFSETQ. The V segment lost 0 bases and the J segment 4 bases; nucleotides outside the gene matches: 11. The CDR3 covers 17 residues. This CDR3 is CASSLAELRGAGETQYF. The CDR3 DNA is TGCGCCAGCAGCTTGGCGGAATTGCGGGGGGCAGGAGAGACCCAGTACTTC.

This clone has only a few counts. The chain has TRBV7-9 and TRBJ1-5; tentatively, D is TRBD1 (6 bases). In germline, CDR1 is SEHNR, CDR2 FQNEAQ (reference sequence). V lost 5 bases and J lost 1, with 12 bases in between. The CDR3 is 15 residues long. The CDR3 here is CASSPRTESNQPQHF. The CDR3 bases are TGTGCCAGCAGCCCTAGGACAGAGAGCAATCAGCCCCAGCATTTT.

The chain uses TRBV4-2 and TRBJ1-2, with a possible D match to TRBD1 (5 bases). CDR3 length: 13 amino acids. The V and J ends lost 5 bases and 0 bases respectively, with 7 bases between them. CDR1 and CDR2 (germline): LGHNA, YNFKEQ. The CDR3, as DNA: TGTGCCAGCAGCGCAGGGCCTAACTATGGCTACACCTTC. As protein: CASSAGPNYGYTF.

This clone came up a few times. The CDR3 nucleotides read TGTGCCATCAGTGCGGGGAACATGAACACTGAAGCTTTCTTT. Protein product: CAISAGNMNTEAFF. This chain links TRBV10-3 with TRBJ1-1; D not resolved. The germline V and J ends were trimmed by 4 bases and 0 bases, with 9 bases remaining between them. This CDR3 has 14 amino acids. Germline CDR1 reads ENHRY; CDR2 reads SYGVKD.